This TCR beta chain originates from a study of blood T cell repertoires in COVID-19. The table came from immunoSEQ multiplex PCR; TCRdb's copy has only in-frame clones and leaves some out. The sample holds fewer than 200,000 clones, about 85% seen once. The CDR3 runs 16 residues. Germline V gene sequence: CDR1 GTSNPN, CDR2 SVGIG (reference sequence). V shed 0 bases and J 5 bases; nucleotides not matched to a gene: 6. Sequencing was carried out using peripheral blood. The V gene is TRBV30, the J gene TRBJ2-3, with 12 nucleotides matching TRBD2. The clonotype was recovered from a middle-aged man with acute or convalescent COVID-19. This CDR3 is CAWSVGLAGKGDTQYF. Written as DNA, the CDR3 is TGTGCCTGGAGTGTCGGACTAGCGGGGAAGGGAGATACGCAGTATTTT.